This T cell receptor beta chain came from a study of long-term antiretroviral therapy in people with HIV (dated 2022 in TCRdb). As for the study more broadly: The earliest samples were collected approximately a decade before the 2015 WHO recommendation for immediate ART, a period when ART was typically delayed until CD4 counts fell. This retrospective serial study examined whether starting ART and sustained HIV suppression were associated with changes in the composition and diversity of the TRB repertoire in peripheral blood. The cohort contributed under 200 cryopreserved PBMC samples from about 30 adults with confirmed HIV infection, collected serially over a mean of approximately six years (range 1-12). Among the approximately 30 participants with HIV, around 10 were female. Test extractions of a monoclonal T-cell line alongside under 35 polyclonal samples showed no cross-contamination during QIAcube processing.

Notes on this clone: Its antigen remains unidentified. There are no base qualities to consult, and no much larger clone falls within one base.

The paper as a whole reports these results and caveats: Compared with controls, HIV repertoires had narrower CDR3 length ranges, and the network structure pointed to an antigen-experienced repertoire that shifted only slightly toward naive after ART. Starting ART was linked to a significant rise in TRB diversity, yet even after long-term ART the diversity remained significantly lower than in transplant donor controls. Expanded TRB clones identified before ART initiation dominated the repertoire at all time points, although this dominance fluctuated and declined in many PLHIV after ART. The samples were dated from about 2004 to 2018, and the ART regimens that were used may be less effective than current ART regimens. Inferences about post-ART repertoire changes are limited because no data were available on ART adherence, viral resistance or therapy changes. Because PBMC availability was limited, only the TCR beta chain was sequenced, with no alpha chain pairing. Because pre-ART samples had limited cell numbers, unsorted PBMC were profiled rather than sorted CD4+ and CD8+ T cells.

Including the terminal cysteine and phenylalanine, the CDR3 comprises 16 residues. The retained sequence is limited to the CDR3, 48 bases, with the frame set at the first base. V is clipped by 0 bases and J by 6 bases, and the sequence between their germline boundaries is 18 bases long. Looking up the germline V gene yields CDR1 SGHRS and CDR2 YFSETQ. Participants were included only if at least one PBMC sample before ART initiation and at least two post-ART samples were available. Every participant with HIV received treatment in the United States of America. Before DNA extraction, cryopreserved samples of about 1-10 million PBMC were thawed and washed. At the time of the earliest PBMC sample, participants with HIV were aged between roughly 20 and 54 years. Each participant contributed PBMC samples from 1-4 timepoints before ART initiation and 2-8 timepoints after ART initiation, with a median of 7 samples. For every participant, serial HIV viral load, CD4+ T-cell count, ART history and demographic data were obtained. Using a Qiagen kit on a QIAcube, genomic DNA was extracted from unsorted PBMC, with samples processed in batches of 12.

Sequencing of the TRB variable region was done with the immunoSEQ hsTCRB v3.0 assay at survey level resolution. The target sequencing depth for TRB was 40,000-50,000 T-cell genomes per sample. Pooled TRB libraries were sequenced on an Illumina MiSeq with a v3 150-cycle kit. Processing in the source paper ran as follows. Repertoire analysis was performed in R inside a reproducible Nextflow workflow that covered QC, data transformation and analysis. LymphoSeq2, an R package for AIRR-Seq data exploration, was used to implement custom analyses. Four samples that yielded fewer than 5000 total TRB sequences were excluded, so that approximately 200 HIV repertoires were analyzed. Among the 200 or so HIV repertoires that were kept, almost 60 were collected before ART initiation and 120 to 140 were collected after ART initiation. Repertoires were downsampled to 5000 TRB nucleotide sequences, and summary statistics were averaged over 100 downsampling iterations. Only TRB sequences with CDR3 regions of at least seven amino acids were retained for analysis. Diversity was measured with a Shannon entropy-derived clonality score and the Gini coefficient. In repertoire networks, the top 5000 CDR3 amino acid sequences were linked whenever an edit distance of one separated two sequences. For TRB CDR3 amino acid sequences, GLIPH2 was used to predict antigen specificity groups and MHC restriction. Known CMV, EBV, HIV or tissue antigen associations were flagged by matching CDR3 amino acid sequences against VDJdb and McPAS-TCR. Pre-ART, post-ART and control groups were compared with Wilcoxon signed-rank tests and Holm-Bonferroni correction. Held by TCRdb, this immuneACCESS table contains in-frame sequences only and omits some clones. Under half of the omission traces to an unresolved V gene where checked; the cause of the rest is unknown. That table supplies the V and J calls and clone size; D and trimming were determined from the DNA. This sample comprises around 19,000 clones, less than 85% of them detected only once. Jointly, the top ten make up roughly 10% of the sample.

This TCR was sampled from a man aged 40-50 years with HIV. The specimen was unsorted PBMCs, collected 2.4 to 2.5 years after starting antiretroviral therapy. In this chain, TRBV5-1 is recombined with TRBJ1-1; TRBD1 might be the D gene, on 6 matching bases. The sequenced DNA: TGCGCCAGCAGCTTGGCCTTAGGGGGTATCGTCGCTGAAGCTTTCTTT. Translated, it gives CASSLALGGIVAEAFF. The CDR3, completed at both ends by the reference TRBV5-1 and TRBJ1-1 genes, gives the full variable domain KAGVTQTPRYLIKTRGQQVTLSCSPISGHRSVSWYQQTPGQGLQFLFEYFSETQRNKGNFPGRFSGRQFSNSRSEMNVSTLELGDSALYLCASSLALGGIVAEAFFGQGTRLTVV.